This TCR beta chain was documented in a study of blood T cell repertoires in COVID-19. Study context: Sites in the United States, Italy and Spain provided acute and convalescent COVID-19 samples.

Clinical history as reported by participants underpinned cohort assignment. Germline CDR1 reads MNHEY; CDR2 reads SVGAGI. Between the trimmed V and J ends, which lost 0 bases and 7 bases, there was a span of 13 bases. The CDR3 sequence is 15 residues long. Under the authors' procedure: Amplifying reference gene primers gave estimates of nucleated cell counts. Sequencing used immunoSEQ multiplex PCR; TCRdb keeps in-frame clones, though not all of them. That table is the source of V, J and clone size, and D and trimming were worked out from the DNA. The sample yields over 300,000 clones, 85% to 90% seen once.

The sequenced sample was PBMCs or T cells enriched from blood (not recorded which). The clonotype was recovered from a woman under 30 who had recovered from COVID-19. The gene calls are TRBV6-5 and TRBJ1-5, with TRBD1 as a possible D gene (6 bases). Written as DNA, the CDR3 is TGTGCCAGCAGTTACTCGAAAGGGGGGGGCCAGCCCCAGCATTTT. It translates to CASSYSKGGGQPQHF.